The next 13 T cell receptor beta chains were all read from a single sample in a study of shared clonotypes between healthy human individuals. Clones were sequenced by immunoSEQ multiplex PCR, and TCRdb holds only the in-frame ones, with some missing. The profile covers hundreds of thousands of clones, with around 97% appearing a single time and around 0.058% taken by the ten largest. The specimen sequenced was naive CD4+ T cells sorted from blood. The subset: CD45RA+ positively selected. The receptors originated from a woman younger than 45 in good health.

The chain employs TRBV11-2 and TRBJ2-1; 10 positions agree with TRBD2. With V trimmed by 5 bases and J by 7 bases, 11 bases remained unmatched. The V gene's germline CDR1 is SGHAT and CDR2 FQNNGV. This CDR3 is built from 16 residues. The CDR3 loop reads CASSPLSGRAGNEQFF. The CDR3 region has the DNA TGTGCCAGCAGCCCGCTAAGCGGGAGGGCCGGGAATGAGCAGTTCTTC.

The CDR3, as DNA: TGTGCCAGTAGTATTATTGGGCCTGGGGCCAACGTCCTGACTTTC. This encodes CASSIIGPGANVLTF. V and J are TRBV19 and TRBJ2-6; D remains unclear. From germline, CDR1 is LNHDA and CDR2 SQIVND (reference sequence). The V end was cut by 3 bases, the J end by 2 bases, with 8 bases between. The CDR3 has 15 residues.

V gene TRBV4-1 combines with J gene TRBJ1-3, with a possible D match to TRBD1 (6 bases). In germline, CDR1 is MGHRA, CDR2 YSYEKL. This CDR3 has 20 amino acids. V was shortened by 2 bases and J by 0 bases, with 23 bases between the two germline ends. CDR3 in amino acids: CASSQSGVRGASGSGNTIYF. CDR3 nucleotide sequence: TGCGCCAGCAGCCAAAGCGGGGTCAGGGGAGCCTCCGGCTCTGGAAACACCATATATTTT.

V is TRBV27 and J is TRBJ2-1; 9 bases align to TRBD1. CDR3 size: 16 residues. V gave up 5 bases and J gave up 10 bases; unmatched junction bases: 15. Germline V CDR1 and CDR2: MNHEY, SMNVEV (reference sequence). The CDR3 loop is CASSPWTGVTPREQFF. DNA for the CDR3: TGTGCCAGCAGTCCCTGGACAGGGGTAACACCTCGGGAGCAGTTCTTC.

The rearrangement joins TRBV10-3 to TRBJ2-3; 7 bases fit TRBD2. V lost 5 bases to trimming and J lost 4 bases; unmatched junction nucleotides: 6. The CDR3 contains 14 residues. Germline CDR1 reads ENHRY; CDR2 reads SYGVKD. Here the CDR3 reads CAISRDYEPDTQYF. The CDR3 DNA is TGTGCCATCAGTCGGGACTACGAACCAGATACGCAGTATTTT.

The chain uses TRBV7-8 and TRBJ2-6; no firm D call. CDR1 is SGHVS and CDR2 is FQNEAQ in the germline V gene. Trimming left V 1 base short and J 4 bases short, with 8 bases between. This CDR3 spans 15 amino acids. The CDR3 nucleotides read TGTGCCAGCAGCTTAGATCGTTCCGGGGCCAACGTCCTGACTTTC. Encoded protein: CASSLDRSGANVLTF.

This clone is a singleton in its sample. The gene calls are TRBV2 and TRBJ2-7; TRBD2 matches at 9 bases. Germline CDR1 is SNHLY and CDR2 is FYNNEI. V lost 4 bases and J lost 2; bases outside the gene matches: 6. CDR3 length: 15 residues. The chain's CDR3 is CASSGQREATYEQYF. Written as DNA, the CDR3 is TGTGCCAGCAGTGGACAGCGGGAGGCCACCTACGAGCAGTACTTC.

This clone was counted a single time. DNA for the CDR3: TGCGCCAGCAGCTTGGGCTTTGGGACTAGCGGAGATACGCAGTATTTT. Residues: CASSLGFGTSGDTQYF. This chain joins TRBV5-1 and TRBJ2-3, with 11 bases that match TRBD2. The CDR3 loop spans 16 amino acids. CDR1 and CDR2 (germline): SGHRS, YFSETQ. V was clipped by 0 bases and J by 5 bases; unmatched bases: 5.

CDR3 in amino acids: CASSGDPWGRELFF. As DNA, the CDR3 is TGTGCCAGCAGTGGTGACCCGTGGGGGAGGGAGCTGTTTTTT. The V gene is TRBV2, the J gene TRBJ2-2; D is possibly TRBD1 or TRBD2 (5 bases each). This CDR3 has 14 amino acids. The germline V gene has CDR1 SNHLY and CDR2 FYNNEI. V was clipped by 4 bases and J by 9 bases, with 15 bases between them.

The rearrangement joins TRBV28 to TRBJ2-7; 12 nucleotides match TRBD2. V shed 2 bases and J 6 bases; nucleotides not matched to a gene: 5. The germline V gene has CDR1 MDHEN and CDR2 SYDVKM. The CDR3 contains 15 residues. The CDR3 protein is CASSLGLAGPAEQYF. The CDR3 nucleotides read TGTGCCAGCAGTTTAGGACTAGCGGGGCCGGCCGAGCAGTACTTC.

The genes are TRBV19 and TRBJ2-7; TRBD1 aligns across 8 bases. CDR1 and CDR2 from the germline V gene are LNHDA and SQIVND (reference sequence). V trimming: 5 bases; J trimming: 5 bases; junction bases outside the gene matches: 8. CDR3 length: 14 amino acids. CDR3 sequence: CASSPGQGLHEQYF. Written as DNA, the CDR3 is TGTGCCAGTAGTCCCGGACAGGGTTTGCACGAGCAGTACTTC.

The chain joins TRBV28 to TRBJ2-7; the match to TRBD2 covers 16 bases. V trimming: 3 bases; J trimming: 6 bases; junction bases outside the gene matches: 2. This CDR3 contains 15 residues. Germline CDR1 MDHEN, CDR2 SYDVKM. CDR3 loop: CASSLGLAGGSEQYF. DNA of the CDR3: TGTGCCAGCAGTTTGGGACTAGCGGGAGGGTCCGAGCAGTACTTC.

The chain combines TRBV7-8 with TRBJ2-2; tentatively, D is TRBD2 (6 bases). V was shortened by 2 bases and J by 7 bases, with 11 bases between the two germline ends. This CDR3 spans 14 amino acids. Germline values: CDR1 SGHVS, CDR2 FQNEAQ. CDR3 sequence reads: CASSLRTTIGELFF. The CDR3 bases are TGTGCCAGCAGCTTACGGACTACCATCGGGGAGCTGTTTTTT.